This T cell receptor beta chain was sequenced during a study of beta chain features in type 1 diabetes. As for this clone: Its cognate antigen is unknown.

The authors took one heparinised blood draw, averaging roughly 120 mL, from each donor. The whole isolated RNA underwent reverse transcription, so sequencing captured expressed TCRB transcripts. Only in-frame clones appear in the TCRdb table, and some are missing; sequencing was by immunoSEQ multiplex PCR. The sample lists under 350,000 clones, around 25% occurring once. Study-level points and caveats: Shorter TCRB CDR3s, moderately but significantly so, marked every one of the four CD4+ subsets in Type 1 diabetes patients. Patients and controls would be equally affected if PCR favored shorter templates. cDNA sequencing could over-represent cells with high TCR expression.

The clonotype was recovered from a woman in her twenties or thirties with type 1 diabetes. The specimen sequenced was naive CD4+ T cells from blood.

The CDR3 region is CASSLAGGLAGGEQFF. DNA for the CDR3: TGTGCCAGCAGCTTAGCGGGGGGACTAGCGGGAGGCGAGCAGTTCTTC. V and J are TRBV7-2 and TRBJ2-1; TRBD2 aligns across 15 bases. This CDR3 has 16 residues. The V gene's germline CDR1 is SGHTA and CDR2 FQGNSA. The V gene end was trimmed by 0 bases and the J gene end by 10 bases; junction bases not matched to a gene: 4.